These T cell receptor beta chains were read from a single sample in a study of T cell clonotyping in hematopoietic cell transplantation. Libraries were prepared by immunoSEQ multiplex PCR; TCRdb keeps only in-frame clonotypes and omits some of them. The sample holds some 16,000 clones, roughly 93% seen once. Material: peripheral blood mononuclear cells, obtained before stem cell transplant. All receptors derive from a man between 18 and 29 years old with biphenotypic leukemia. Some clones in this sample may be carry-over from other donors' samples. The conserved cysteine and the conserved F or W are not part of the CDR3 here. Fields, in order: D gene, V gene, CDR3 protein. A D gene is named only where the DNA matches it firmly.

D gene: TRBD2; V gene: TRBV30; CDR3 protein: AWSASMWRGSSYEQY
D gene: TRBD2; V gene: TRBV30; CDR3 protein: AWKPRGGNGELF
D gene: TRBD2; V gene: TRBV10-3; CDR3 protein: AISESQRGAPDTQY
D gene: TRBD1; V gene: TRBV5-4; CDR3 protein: ASSSDREYGYT
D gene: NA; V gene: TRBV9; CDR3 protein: ASSGTIKDTQY
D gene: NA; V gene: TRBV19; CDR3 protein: ASSIRVAGEQY
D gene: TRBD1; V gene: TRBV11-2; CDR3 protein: ASSAGTGGLGYT
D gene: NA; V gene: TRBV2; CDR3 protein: ASRGGGAEQF
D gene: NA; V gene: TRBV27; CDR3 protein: ASSWGAEGQPQH
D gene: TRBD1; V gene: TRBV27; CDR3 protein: ASRNNFYRGTGELF
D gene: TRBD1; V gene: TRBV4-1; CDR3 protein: ASSIRQGLNTEAF
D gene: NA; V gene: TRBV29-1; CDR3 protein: SVVGLLDGHPADTQY
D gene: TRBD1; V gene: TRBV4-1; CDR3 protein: ASSYRGETQY
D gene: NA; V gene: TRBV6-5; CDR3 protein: ASERRNQPQH
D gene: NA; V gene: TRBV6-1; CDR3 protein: ASSVGTYTEAF
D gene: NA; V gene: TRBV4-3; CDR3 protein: ASSPRVADTQY
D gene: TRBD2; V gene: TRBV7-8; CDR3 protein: ASSPGGGFYEQY
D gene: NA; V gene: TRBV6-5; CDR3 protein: ASSYSQAGDYGYT
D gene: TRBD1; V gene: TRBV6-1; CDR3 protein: ASSGDGTGSEQY
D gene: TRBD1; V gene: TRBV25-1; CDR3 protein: ASSESGQEGQPQH
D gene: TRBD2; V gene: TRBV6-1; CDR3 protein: ASSPGLAVTYEQY
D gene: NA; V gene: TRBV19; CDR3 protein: ASSPLRQRNEKLF
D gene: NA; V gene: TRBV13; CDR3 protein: ASSPTRGEAF
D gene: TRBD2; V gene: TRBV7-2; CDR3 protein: ASSISTSGGGGTDTQY
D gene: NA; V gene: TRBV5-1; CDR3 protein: ASSSGPAGADTQY
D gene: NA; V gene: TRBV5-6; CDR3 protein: ASSLARGQPQH
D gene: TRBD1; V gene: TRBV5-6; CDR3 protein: ASSSGRGYGEQY
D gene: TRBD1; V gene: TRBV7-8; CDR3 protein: ASSLGQGIHEQY
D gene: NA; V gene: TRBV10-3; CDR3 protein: AIQASQAEDNYT
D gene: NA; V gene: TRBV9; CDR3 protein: ASSVQETQY
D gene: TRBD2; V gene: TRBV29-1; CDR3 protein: SVAGGLLGLYEQY
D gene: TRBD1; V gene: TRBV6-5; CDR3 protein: ASSRDSQRGYT
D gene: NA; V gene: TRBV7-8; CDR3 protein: ASSWGTVQETQY
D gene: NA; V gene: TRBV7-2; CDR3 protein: ASSLGRDQPQH
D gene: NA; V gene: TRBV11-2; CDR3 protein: ASSPRFTDYEQY
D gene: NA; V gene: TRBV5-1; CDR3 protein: ASRYRELDNSPLH
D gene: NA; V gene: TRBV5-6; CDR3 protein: ASSFGHMNTEAF
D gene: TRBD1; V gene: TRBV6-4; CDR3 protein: ASSTTWTGREWNYGYT
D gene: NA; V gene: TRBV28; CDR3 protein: ASSFGQPQH
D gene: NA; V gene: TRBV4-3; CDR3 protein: ASSQTTVDSAYEQY
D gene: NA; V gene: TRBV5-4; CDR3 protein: ASSLGGGDYGYT
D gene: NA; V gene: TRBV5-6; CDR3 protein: ASSFGRGVEQY
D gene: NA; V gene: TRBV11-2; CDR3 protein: ASSLDWTVTYEQY
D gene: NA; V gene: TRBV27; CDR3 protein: ASSLYPLGGPYEQY
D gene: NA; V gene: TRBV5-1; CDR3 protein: ASSSGGPGVELF